This TCR beta chain was retrieved from a study of shared clonotypes between healthy human individuals. The run depth of the assay was deep. Original handling: ImmunoSEQ sequences covered only the junction and lacked quality scores; filtering therefore differed. Generated by immunoSEQ multiplex PCR, the TCRdb table keeps only in-frame clones and is missing some. V and J calls and clone size are those listed in that table; D and trimming were worked out from the DNA. The profile covers over 2 million clones, with about 90% appearing a single time and approximately 0.4% taken by the ten largest. Points on this clone: The antigen is unknown.

Study-level findings and limits: Among donors, the sharing of clonotypes was expected to be influenced by sequencing depth.

V shed 2 bases and J shed 1 base, with 10 bases lying between them. Per germline, CDR1 MNHNS and CDR2 SASEGT. The CDR3 runs 15 residues. Sequenced sample: naive CD4+ T cells from PBMCs. Subset reported: CD45RA+ positively selected. This receptor was identified in a man aged 18 to 29 in good health. Some clones in this sample may be carry-over from other donors' samples. This chain joins TRBV6-1 and TRBJ2-3; perhaps TRBD1 as D (5 bases). In DNA form, the CDR3 reads TGTGCCAGCAGTGAAATTGGCAGGGGCACAGATACGCAGTATTTT. Translation gives CASSEIGRGTDTQYF.